The table lists the clone carrying this T cell receptor (beta chain) with a few counts. The data were obtained in a study of T-cell memory formation after mild COVID-19. MiXCR, applied by TCRdb to the 5' RACE reads, yields one record per CDR3 protein. The sample includes about 150,000 distinct CDR3 sequences, 14% of them seen just once. The length of the CDR3 is 14 residues. The V gene lost 6 bases and the J gene lost 1 base, with 10 bases spanning the gap. Material for sequencing was PBMCs or a T cell subset sorted from them (not recorded which). The chain has TRBV12-3 or TRBV12-4 and TRBJ2-1; tentative D call: TRBD1 (6 bases). The clonotype originates from an adult woman who had mild COVID-19 (a few samples of this study predate the infection). Cell type and time point are not known. The CDR3 sequence is CASSTGWSYNEQFF. The CDR3 DNA reads TGTGCCAGCAGCACAGGGTGGTCCTACAATGAGCAGTTCTTC.